The 32 T cell receptor beta chains below come from one sample, sequenced in a study of neurological immune-mediated disorders. TCRdb passed the 5' RACE reads through MiXCR, listing each CDR3 protein once. The data hold around 130,000 distinct CDR3 sequences, with more than 2.5% observed a single time. The sample taken for sequencing was PBMCs. The receptors were sampled from a woman aged 25 to 39 with multiple sclerosis.

Ten or more counts support this clonotype. The J gene is TRBJ1-1, the V gene TRBV25-1; no clear D gene. Between the trimmed V and J ends, which lost 8 bases and 4 bases, there was a span of 17 bases. The V gene's germline CDR1 is MGHDK and CDR2 SYGVNS. This CDR3 is 14 amino acids long. In nucleotides, the CDR3 is TGTGCCAGCCATGGGAGTTTCGTCGGCACTGAAGCTTTCTTT. Protein sequence: CASHGSFVGTEAFF.

This clonotype was observed many times. The chain carries TRBV5-6 and TRBJ2-7; D is uncertain. V shed 3 bases and J shed 0 bases, with 1 base lying between them. Per germline, CDR1 SGHDT and CDR2 YYEEEE. The CDR3 has 11 residues. CDR3 coding DNA: TGTGCCAGCAGCTACTCCTACGAGCAGTACTTC. Protein product: CASSYSYEQYF. The complete variable domain, with remaining parts taken from reference TRBV5-6 and TRBJ2-7, reads DAGVTQSPTHLIKTRGQQVTLRCSPKSGHDTVSWYQQALGQGPQFIFQYYEEEERQRGNFPDRFSGHQFPNYSSELNVNALLLGDSALYLCASSYSYEQYFGPGTRLTVT.

This clonotype has a count of ten or more. V usage is TRBV7-2 and J usage is TRBJ2-5; no definite D call. V was trimmed by 2 bases and J by 2 bases, leaving 12 bases between them. The CDR3 is 15 residues long. Germline V gene lookup returns CDR1 SGHTA and CDR2 FQGNSA. This CDR3 reads CASSLTWQRQETQYF. The CDR3 bases are TGTGCCAGCAGCTTAACCTGGCAGAGACAAGAGACCCAGTACTTC.

This clonotype was picked up many times. This chain connects TRBV5-1 to TRBJ2-1, with TRBD2 matching 9 bases. CDR1 and CDR2 from the germline V gene are SGHRS and YFSETQ. Trimming took 5 bases from V and 10 from J; bases not matched to a gene: 16. The CDR3 is made up of 16 amino acids. The CDR3 DNA reads TGCGCCAGCAGTTCCTCAGCGGGCGGGGGGGCTGGCGAGCAGTTCTTC. This sequence encodes CASSSSAGGGAGEQFF.

This clonotype showed up many times. V and J are TRBV20-1 and TRBJ2-5, with D possibly being TRBD1 or TRBD2 (5 bases each). Germline V gene sequence: CDR1 DFQATT, CDR2 SNEGSKA (reference sequence). CDR3 length: 11 amino acids. Deletions cut 2 bases from V and 5 bases from J, with 6 bases between. The CDR3 is CSARRDETQYF. The CDR3, as DNA: TGCAGTGCTAGAAGGGACGAGACCCAGTACTTC.

This clonotype was recorded at least ten times. V and J are TRBV6-5 and TRBJ1-1, with 8 positions matching TRBD1. The germline gives CDR1 MNHEY, CDR2 SVGAGI. This CDR3 has 16 amino acids. V dropped 7 bases and J dropped 1; count of bases not matched to a gene: 11. The CDR3 coding sequence is TGTGCCAGCATACCCCGCAGGGGGCTCGGGAACACTGAAGCTTTCTTT. It encodes CASIPRRGLGNTEAFF.

This chain links TRBV20-1 with TRBJ2-7; 8 bases line up with TRBD2. Germline V CDR1 and CDR2: DFQATT, SNEGSKA (reference sequence). J gave up 2 bases and V 6 bases, and 9 bases lay outside the gene matches. The CDR3 is made up of 14 amino acids. As DNA, the CDR3 is TGCAGTGCCAGACGAAGCGGGGGAACCTACGAGCAGTACTTC. Its protein product is CSARRSGGTYEQYF.

This clonotype has ten or more counts. The V and J genes are TRBV20-1 and TRBJ1-1; D is unclear. CDR1 and CDR2 (germline): DFQATT, SNEGSKA (reference sequence). Trimming took off 0 bases at V and 7 bases at J, with 12 bases between the two ends. The CDR3 consists of 13 residues. The CDR3 sequence is CSARDTRGREAFF. CDR3 bases: TGCAGTGCTAGAGATACCCGGGGTCGTGAAGCTTTCTTT.

This clonotype was seen many times. The CDR3 DNA is TGTGCCAGCAGTGATGTCGGTCGCGAGACCCAGTACTTC. Its translation is CASSDVGRETQYF. This sequence joins TRBV2 and TRBJ2-5; D is undetermined. The V gene's germline CDR1 is SNHLY and CDR2 FYNNEI. The CDR3 is 13 amino acids. V shed 3 bases and J shed 5 bases, with 10 bases lying between them.

At least ten counts were recorded for this clonotype. This chain uses TRBV18 with TRBJ2-3, with 7 positions matching TRBD1. Trimming at V came to 3 bases and at J to 2 bases, leaving 11 bases not matched to a gene. This CDR3 comprises 17 residues. Looked up from germline, CDR1 is KGHSH and CDR2 is LQKENI. DNA of the CDR3: TGTGCCAGCTCACCTCCACCAACGGGACAGTCCACAGATACGCAGTATTTT. Amino acids: CASSPPPTGQSTDTQYF.

Turning to this clonotype: A much bigger clone sits one base away, suggesting this may be a read error. The chain employs TRBV7-9 and TRBJ1-2; D is unclear. The CDR3 sequence is 15 residues long. The V end was cut by 7 bases, the J end by 1 base, with 16 bases between. CDR1 SEHNR and CDR2 FQNEAQ come from the germline V gene (reference sequence). As DNA, the CDR3 is TGTGCCAGCACCATAATACCCGTGCATAACTATGGCTACACCTTC. Encoded protein: CASTIIPVHNYGYTF.

Turning to this clonotype: It may be a read error: a sequence one base away is much more abundant. This chain uses TRBV4-3 with TRBJ2-6; D might be TRBD1 or TRBD2, each matching 5 bases. This CDR3 has 18 residues. Germline assignment: CDR1 LGHNA and CDR2 YSLEER. For the CDR3, the DNA is TGCGCCAGCACCCCAAACCGGACAAGGGTGTCCGGGGCCAAAGTCCTGACTTTC. Translation: CASTPNRTRVSGAKVLTF.

This clonotype was recorded at least ten times. V usage is TRBV25-1 and J usage is TRBJ2-1; a weak D match, TRBD2 (6 bases). The CDR3 has 14 amino acids. Germline-derived CDR1 and CDR2 are MGHDK and SYGVNS. V lost 4 bases to trimming and J lost 2 bases, with 9 bases between them. Here the CDR3 reads CASSVGGTYNEQFF. In DNA, the CDR3 is TGTGCCAGCAGTGTAGGCGGGACCTACAATGAGCAGTTCTTC.

This chain links TRBV7-6 with TRBJ2-1; 10 nucleotides align to TRBD2. The germline V gene encodes CDR1 SGHVS and CDR2 FNYEAQ. V dropped 1 base and J dropped 8; count of bases not matched to a gene: 5. CDR3 length: 15 amino acids. DNA for the CDR3: TGTGCCAGCAGCTTAGGGCTAGCGGGAGCTGATGAGCAGTTCTTC. Translated: CASSLGLAGADEQFF.

This clonotype was seen repeatedly, ten times or more. The V gene is TRBV7-2, the J gene TRBJ1-2; the D is unclear. This CDR3 is 16 amino acids long. Trimming stripped 0 bases from V and 2 bases from J, with 13 bases between. Germline V gives CDR1 SGHTA, CDR2 FQGNSA. CDR3 protein: CASSLAVTAGNYGYTF. In DNA, the CDR3 is TGTGCCAGCAGCTTAGCGGTCACAGCCGGGAACTATGGCTACACCTTC.

Ten or more counts support this clonotype. The genes are TRBV7-9 and TRBJ2-1; TRBD2 matches at 8 bases. CDR3 length: 15 residues. In germline, CDR1 is SEHNR, CDR2 FQNEAQ (reference sequence). J was trimmed by 8 bases and V by 0 bases; bases with no gene match: 6. The CDR3 sequence is CASSLAGRAVDEQFF. The CDR3 bases are TGTGCCAGCAGCTTAGCCGGGAGGGCCGTAGATGAGCAGTTCTTC.

This clonotype was seen ten or more times. The chain links TRBV20-1 to TRBJ2-5; no firm D call. Germline CDR1 is DFQATT and CDR2 is SNEGSKA (reference sequence). CDR3 size: 11 residues. Trimming stripped 4 bases from V and 4 bases from J, with 7 bases between. The CDR3 nucleotides are TGCAGTGCTAAAACTGGAGAGACCCAGTACTTC. Residues: CSAKTGETQYF.

The chain has TRBV11-2 and TRBJ2-1; TRBD2 aligns across 7 bases. Germline assignment: CDR1 SGHAT and CDR2 FQNNGV. The CDR3 length is 15 residues. The junction had 3 bases not matched to a gene; V was cut back by 1 base and J by 3 bases. In DNA form, the CDR3 reads TGTGCCAGCAGCTTAGTTCTAGCGGACTACAATGAGCAGTTCTTC. It translates to CASSLVLADYNEQFF.

This clonotype was detected ten times or more. The genes are TRBV7-2 and TRBJ2-7; the D is unclear. Germline assignment: CDR1 SGHTA and CDR2 FQGNSA. The CDR3 runs to 17 residues. Deletions cut 5 bases from V and 2 bases from J, with 22 bases between. Here the CDR3 DNA reads TGTGCCAGCAGCCGCCACCCTAGGGCCCCAACCCCCTACGAGCAGTACTTC. This gives the protein CASSRHPRAPTPYEQYF.

At least ten counts were recorded for this clonotype. The chain recombines TRBV29-1 with TRBJ1-1; D call uncertain. Germline V gene data show CDR1 as SQVTM and CDR2 as ANQGSEA. This CDR3 is built from 13 residues. V lost 0 bases, J lost 8 bases, and 13 bases lay in between. CDR3 region: CSVEDFGIAEAFF. The CDR3 nucleotides are TGCAGCGTTGAAGATTTCGGGATTGCAGAAGCTTTCTTT. The full variable domain, its missing parts supplied by reference TRBV29-1 and TRBJ1-1, is SAVISQKPSRDICQRGTSLTIQCQVDSQVTMMFWYRQQPGQSLTLIATANQGSEATYESGFVIDKFPISRPNLTFSTLTVSNMSPEDSSIYLCSVEDFGIAEAFFGQGTRLTVV.

This clonotype came up many times. The gene calls are TRBV7-9 and TRBJ2-3, with a possible D match to TRBD2 (6 bases). The CDR3 length is 15 residues. V gave up 5 bases and J gave up 0 bases, with 12 bases separating them. Germline-derived CDR1 and CDR2 are SEHNR and FQNEAQ (reference sequence). The chain's CDR3 is CASSRPGVSTDTQYF. The CDR3 nucleotides are TGTGCCAGCAGCCGCCCGGGGGTGAGCACAGATACGCAGTATTTT. The entire variable domain, with the rest obtained from reference TRBV7-9 and TRBJ2-3, is as follows: DTGVSQNPRHKITKRGQNVTFRCDPISEHNRLYWYRQTLGQGPEFLTYFQNEAQLEKSRLLSDRFSAERPKGSFSTLEIQRTEQGDSAMYLCASSRPGVSTDTQYFGPGTRLTVL.

This clonotype came up many times. This chain uses TRBV5-6 with TRBJ2-4, with 8 nucleotides matching TRBD2. The germline gives CDR1 SGHDT, CDR2 YYEEEE. The V and J ends lost 4 bases and 2 bases, in that order; junction bases with no gene match: 5. The CDR3 consists of 15 residues. CDR3 DNA sequence: TGTGCCAGCAGCCGGGAGGGCGGGTCCAAAAACATTCAGTACTTC. Translating gives CASSREGGSKNIQYF.

This clonotype was detected ten times or more. The V and J genes are TRBV20-1 and TRBJ1-1, with D perhaps TRBD1 (5 bases). Looked up from germline, CDR1 is DFQATT and CDR2 is SNEGSKA (reference sequence). The CDR3 has 13 residues. The V end lost 2 bases, the J end lost 0 bases, and 7 bases lay between the germline ends. The DNA for the CDR3 is TGCAGTGCTAGACAGGGAATGAACACTGAAGCTTTCTTT. This codes for CSARQGMNTEAFF.

This clonotype was counted many times. The genes are TRBV10-3 and TRBJ2-1; no firm D call. CDR1 is ENHRY, CDR2 SYGVKD, per germline. This CDR3 is 14 amino acids long. V lost 6 bases to trimming and J lost 8 bases, with 17 bases between them. The CDR3 nucleotides are TGTGCCATCAGGGCGCCCGTGCGAGGCGATGAGCAGTTCTTC. This codes for CAIRAPVRGDEQFF.

This clonotype was counted at least ten times. CDR3 sequence (DNA): TGTGCCAGCAGAGACGTGGGGGTACCAGGCGATGAGCAGTTCTTC. Residues: CASRDVGVPGDEQFF. The rearrangement links TRBV6-2 or TRBV6-3 to TRBJ2-1, with D possibly called TRBD1 or TRBD2 (5 bases each). Germline V lookup: CDR1 MNHEY, CDR2 SVGEGT. This CDR3 is built from 15 residues. V was pared by 6 bases and J by 8 bases, with 20 bases between.

With respect to this clonotype: Given a much more abundant clone one base away, this may be a read error. The rearrangement uses TRBV4-3 and TRBJ1-2; D gene ambiguous. Germline V gene data show CDR1 as LGHNA and CDR2 as YSLEER. The CDR3 length is 15 residues. V lost 6 bases to trimming and J lost 2 bases, with 16 bases between them. CDR3 sequence (DNA): TGCGCCAGCAGACACGAGGTTGCGGGGAACTATGGCTACACCTTC. Its protein is CASRHEVAGNYGYTF.

This clonotype was observed at least ten times. Germline and junction disagree at one end, which may indicate a read error. This sequence joins TRBV20-1 and TRBJ1-6, with D perhaps matching TRBD1 (6 bases). In germline, CDR1 is DFQATT, CDR2 SNEGSKA (reference sequence). CDR3 length: 12 residues. The CDR3 loop reads CSAREGGEPLHF. CDR3 coding DNA: TGCAGTGCCAGAGAGGGGGGAGAACCCCTCCACTTT.

Only a few counts were recorded for this clonotype. This may be a read error: a much more frequent sequence differs by one nucleotide. The DNA of the CDR3 is TGTGACAGCAGCATTGGAGATACGCAGTATTTT. It yields the protein CDSSIGDTQYF. This chain joins TRBV7-2 and TRBJ2-3; D unclear. The CDR3 runs 11 residues. Germline-derived CDR1 and CDR2 are SGHTA and FQGNSA.

This clonotype was seen a few times. One end of the junction varies from germline; a read error may be responsible. The V gene is TRBV12-3 or TRBV12-4, the J gene TRBJ1-1, with TRBD1 as a possible D gene (5 bases). The CDR3 runs to 12 residues. CDR3 coding DNA: TGTGACAGCAGTACGGGGGGGACTGAAGCTTTCTTT. It is translated as CDSSTGGTEAFF.

In its sample, this clonotype was seen many times. The chain uses TRBV7-2 and TRBJ2-1, with TRBD2 as a possible D gene (6 bases). CDR3 length: 12 residues. V was clipped by 5 bases and J by 5 bases, with 7 bases between them. Germline V lookup: CDR1 SGHTA, CDR2 FQGNSA. This CDR3 reads CASSTGDNEQFF. DNA for the CDR3: TGTGCCAGCAGCACGGGAGACAATGAGCAGTTCTTC.

The chain joins TRBV29-1 to TRBJ2-2; D unclear. V was clipped by 7 bases and J by 2 bases, with 8 bases between them. There are 12 residues in the CDR3. Germline V gene data show CDR1 as SQVTM and CDR2 as ANQGSEA. The CDR3 reads CSARDNTGELFF. The CDR3 DNA follows: TGCAGCGCCCGAGATAACACCGGGGAGCTGTTTTTT.

This clonotype was seen more than once but under ten times. The chain has TRBV20-1 and TRBJ2-3; the D gene could be TRBD1 or TRBD2 (6 bases each). The CDR3 totals 11 residues. Germline-derived CDR1 and CDR2 are DFQATT and SNEGSKA (reference sequence). Deletions cut 1 base from V and 13 bases from J, with 12 bases between. The CDR3 is CSARGGAWEYF. CDR3 bases: TGCAGTGCTAGAGGGGGGGCCTGGGAGTATTTT.